Below are 14 T cell receptor beta chains sequenced from a single sample in a study of blood T cells in healthy people across ages. A sample-barcoded 5' primer and a J-beta primer mix were used in a second PCR of roughly 7 to 11 cycles. MiXCR, run by TCRdb on the 5' RACE reads, gives a single entry per CDR3 protein. Here the sample spans hundreds of thousands of distinct CDR3 sequences, roughly 50% being singletons. The sequenced sample was blood. Receptors were obtained from a man aged 25-45 years in good health.

This clonotype was found a few times. The rearrangement links TRBV12-3 or TRBV12-4 to TRBJ2-7; possibly TRBD2 for D (5 bases). The CDR3 sequence is 14 residues long. V lost 0 bases and J lost 4, with 10 bases in between. CDR3 region: CASSLALLDYEQYF. In DNA form, the CDR3 reads TGTGCCAGCAGTTTAGCGCTACTAGATTACGAGCAGTACTTC.

The J gene is TRBJ2-4, the V gene TRBV27; D perhaps matches TRBD2 (6 bases). V was cut by 8 bases and J by 1 base, with 18 bases left in between. The CDR3 spans 16 residues. Germline V gives CDR1 MNHEY, CDR2 SMNVEV (reference sequence). CDR3 DNA: TGTGCCAGCGGCCCGGGGAGACGGGGGGCCAAAAACATTCAGTACTTC. Its protein product is CASGPGRRGAKNIQYF.

The V call is TRBV30, the J call TRBJ1-1; D is uncertain. This CDR3 comprises 12 residues. CDR1 and CDR2 from the germline V gene are GTSNPN and SVGIG (reference sequence). Trimming removed 0 bases at V and 5 bases at J, with 7 bases between. CDR3 nucleotides: TGTGCCTGGAGTGTAAGTGGAACTGAAGCTTTCTTT. It encodes CAWSVSGTEAFF.

CDR3 in amino acids: CASSYEGARQYF. The CDR3 nucleotides are TGTGCCAGCAGTTACGAGGGGGCGCGGCAGTACTTC. V is TRBV6-5 and J is TRBJ2-5; 7 nucleotides align to TRBD1. Per germline, CDR1 MNHEY and CDR2 SVGAGI. This CDR3 has 12 residues. V shed 2 bases and J 11 bases; nucleotides not matched to a gene: 5.

The chain recombines TRBV29-1 with TRBJ1-2; D perhaps matches TRBD1 (5 bases). CDR1 is SQVTM and CDR2 is ANQGSEA in the germline V gene. The CDR3 is 13 amino acids. The V end lost 7 bases, the J end lost 5 bases, and 17 bases lay between the germline ends. The CDR3 sequence is CSAQEYQKYGYTF. CDR3 sequence (DNA): TGCAGCGCACAGGAATACCAGAAATATGGCTACACCTTC.

V and J are TRBV20-1 and TRBJ1-2; 7 nucleotides agree with TRBD1. The V gene's germline CDR1 is DFQATT and CDR2 SNEGSKA (reference sequence). The CDR3 loop spans 15 amino acids. V lost 1 base to trimming and J lost 2 bases; unmatched junction nucleotides: 7. Here the CDR3 reads CSARATQGGNYGYTF. The CDR3 nucleotides are TGCAGTGCTAGAGCCACTCAGGGGGGCAACTATGGCTACACCTTC.

The J gene is TRBJ2-3, the V gene TRBV20-1; 8 nucleotides agree with TRBD2. Looked up from germline, CDR1 is DFQATT and CDR2 is SNEGSKA (reference sequence). This CDR3 comprises 14 residues. With V trimmed by 0 bases and J by 1 base, 0 bases remained unmatched. The CDR3 protein is CSARETSGTDTQYF. The CDR3 DNA reads TGCAGTGCTAGAGAGACTAGCGGCACAGATACGCAGTATTTT.

V gene TRBV6-2 or TRBV6-3 combines with J gene TRBJ2-1; no clear D gene. CDR1 and CDR2 (germline): MNHEY, SVGEGT. V was shortened by 5 bases and J by 7 bases, with 21 bases between the two germline ends. CDR3 length: 16 amino acids. CDR3 sequence reads: CASSSPTQLQRNEQFF. The CDR3 bases are TGTGCCAGCAGTAGCCCGACACAACTCCAAAGGAATGAGCAGTTCTTC.

This clonotype appeared a few times. The rearrangement uses TRBV20-1 and TRBJ2-5; D unresolved. Trimming took 3 bases from V and 1 from J, leaving 9 bases between them. The CDR3 extends over 13 amino acids. CDR1 is DFQATT, CDR2 SNEGSKA, per germline (reference sequence). DNA of the CDR3: TGCAGTGCTAGGGACGAGTCCCAAGAGACCCAGTACTTC. Amino acids: CSARDESQETQYF.

Only a few counts were recorded for this clonotype. The rearrangement links TRBV28 to TRBJ2-5; D perhaps matches TRBD2 (6 bases). V shed 5 bases and J shed 3 bases, with 28 bases lying between them. Germline loops: CDR1 MDHEN, CDR2 SYDVKM. The length of the CDR3 is 19 residues. The CDR3 reads CASSPAEGFSAIREETQYF. The CDR3 DNA is TGTGCCAGCAGTCCCGCGGAGGGGTTCAGCGCGATCCGGGAAGAGACCCAGTACTTC.

This chain connects TRBV29-1 to TRBJ1-2; D is unclear. The germline V gene has CDR1 SQVTM and CDR2 ANQGSEA. The CDR3 is made up of 13 amino acids. Trimming removed 3 bases at V and 7 bases at J, with 15 bases between. The CDR3 nucleotides read TGCAGCGTTGATTCTTGGAAATATACTGGCTACACCTTC. It translates to CSVDSWKYTGYTF.

This clonotype has more than one count but fewer than ten. The rearrangement uses TRBV20-1 and TRBJ2-5; no clear D gene. Germline CDR1 DFQATT, CDR2 SNEGSKA (reference sequence). This CDR3 is 14 amino acids long. V was shortened by 4 bases and J by 0 bases, with 12 bases between the two germline ends. CDR3 in amino acids: CSAIGRLHQETQYF. The DNA for the CDR3 is TGCAGTGCTATAGGCAGACTGCACCAAGAGACCCAGTACTTC.

CDR3 sequence reads: CSARPGDPNYGYTF. CDR3 sequence (DNA): TGCAGTGCTAGGCCAGGGGACCCTAACTATGGCTACACCTTC. This chain links TRBV20-1 with TRBJ1-2; a possible D gene is TRBD1 (6 bases). CDR3 length: 14 amino acids. Deletions cut 3 bases from V and 0 bases from J, with 11 bases between. Germline V gene data show CDR1 as DFQATT and CDR2 as SNEGSKA (reference sequence).

The V gene is TRBV6-5, the J gene TRBJ2-1; TRBD2 aligns across 9 bases. There are 15 residues in the CDR3. V lost 2 bases, J lost 5 bases, and 4 bases stayed unmatched. CDR1 is MNHEY and CDR2 is SVGAGI in the germline V gene. CDR3 DNA sequence: TGTGCCAGCAGTTACGTTAGCGGGGGAGACAATGAGCAGTTCTTC. Translated: CASSYVSGGDNEQFF.